This T cell receptor (beta chain) was captured by sequencing in a study of glioma-infiltrating T cells after dendritic cell vaccination. Study summary: At biweekly intervals, patients got three intradermal dendritic cell vaccine injections.

TCRdb's copy holds only in-frame clones and misses some; the assay was immunoSEQ multiplex PCR. This sample has roughly 96,000 clones, with approximately 80% found just once. Trimming at V came to 6 bases and at J to 6 bases, leaving 5 bases not matched to a gene. Germline assignment: CDR1 ENHRY and CDR2 SYGVKD. The CDR3 is 13 amino acids. Specimen: blood, collected before dendritic cell vaccination. This clonotype was sampled from a human donor with glioblastoma. The chain combines TRBV10-3 with TRBJ1-2; the match to TRBD1 covers 9 bases. The CDR3 coding sequence is TGTGCCATCAGACAGGGGGCAGTCGATGGCTACACCTTC. Translated, it gives CAIRQGAVDGYTF.